The 14 T cell receptor beta chains given below trace back to one sample, sequenced in a study of blood T cell repertoires in COVID-19. TCRdb's table, derived via immunoSEQ multiplex PCR, lists solely in-frame clones and lacks some. The repertoire holds roughly 280,000 clones, roughly 84% seen once, with less than 5% in the top ten. Sequencing was carried out using peripheral blood. The receptors originated from a man in his fifties or sixties with acute or convalescent COVID-19.

This clone was observed a few times. This chain uses TRBV28 with TRBJ2-7; the D gene is possibly TRBD1 (5 bases). Germline V gives CDR1 MDHEN, CDR2 SYDVKM. The CDR3 totals 16 residues. V dropped 1 base and J dropped 2 bases, with 15 bases sitting between them. The CDR3 DNA sequence: TGTGCCAGCAGTTTATCGGGCGGCGGACACCCCTACGAGCAGTACTTC. This translates into CASSLSGGGHPYEQYF.

The chain couples TRBV28 to TRBJ1-5; D unresolved. V lost 1 base and J 7 bases, leaving 11 bases between the germline ends. Germline V gene sequence: CDR1 MDHEN, CDR2 SYDVKM. The CDR3 sequence is 14 residues long. CDR3 DNA sequence: TGTGCCAGCAGTTTATTTCGGGTCGGGCAGCCCCAGCATTTT. It is translated as CASSLFRVGQPQHF. Complete variable domain (other parts from reference TRBV28 and TRBJ1-5): DVKVTQSSRYLVKRTGEKVFLECVQDMDHENMFWYRQDPGLGLRLIYFSYDVKMKEKGDIPEGYSVSREKKERFSLILESASTNQTSMYLCASSLFRVGQPQHFGDGTRLSIL.

The chain couples TRBV3-1 (or the pseudogene TRBV3-2) to TRBJ2-5; 13 bases are a match to TRBD2. V trimming: 7 bases; J trimming: 2 bases; junction bases outside the gene matches: 13. Germline V gene data show CDR1 as LGHDT and CDR2 as YNNKEL (reference sequence). The CDR3 has 18 amino acids. CDR3 DNA sequence: TGTGCCAGCATACCAAGTCCGGGACTAGCGGGGCCACAAGAGACCCAGTACTTC. Its protein is CASIPSPGLAGPQETQYF.

The gene calls are TRBV12-3 or TRBV12-4 and TRBJ2-1, with D uncertain. This CDR3 contains 11 residues. V was clipped by 5 bases and J by 4 bases, with 3 bases between them. The DNA for the CDR3 is TGTGCCAGCAGTCTTTACAATGAGCAGTTCTTC. Amino acids: CASSLYNEQFF.

The chain has TRBV7-3 and TRBJ1-6; the D gene is possibly TRBD1 (6 bases). The V end lost 3 bases, the J end lost 8 bases, and 8 bases lay between the germline ends. The germline V gene encodes CDR1 SGHTA and CDR2 FQGTGA. This CDR3 spans 13 amino acids. CDR3 bases: TGTGCCAGCAGCTTGAACAGGGATTCACCCCTCCACTTT. It codes for CASSLNRDSPLHF. Filled out from reference TRBV7-3 and TRBJ1-6, the complete variable domain reads GAGVSQTPSNKVTEKGKYVELRCDPISGHTALYWYRQSLGQGPEFLIYFQGTGAADDSGLPNDRFFAVRPEGSVSTLKIQRTERGDSAVYLCASSLNRDSPLHFGNGTRLTVT.

The chain is built from TRBV28 and TRBJ2-6, with D possibly TRBD1 on 6 matching bases. Trimming removed 4 bases from V and 1 base from J, with 17 bases in between. Germline V gene lookup returns CDR1 MDHEN and CDR2 SYDVKM. The CDR3 extends over 18 amino acids. CDR3 region: CASSSGKTGSSGANVLTF. The CDR3 DNA reads TGTGCCAGCAGTTCAGGAAAGACAGGTTCGTCTGGGGCCAACGTCCTGACTTTC.

The rearrangement joins TRBV19 to TRBJ1-5; possibly TRBD1 for D (6 bases). The V and J ends lost 1 base and 4 bases respectively, with 14 bases between them. The CDR3 spans 16 residues. Germline V CDR1 and CDR2: LNHDA, SQIVND (reference sequence). The CDR3 spells CASSIGLGAGNQPQHF. The CDR3 region has the DNA TGTGCCAGTAGTATAGGATTGGGGGCTGGGAATCAGCCCCAGCATTTT.

V usage is TRBV10-3 and J usage is TRBJ1-2; the D gene is possibly TRBD1 (6 bases). This CDR3 contains 14 residues. The V gene lost 9 bases and the J gene lost 8 bases, with 22 bases spanning the gap. Germline V CDR1 and CDR2: ENHRY, SYGVKD. CDR3 loop: CAMSGQQVTDGYTF. Here the CDR3 DNA reads TGTGCCATGTCGGGACAACAGGTCACCGACGGCTACACCTTC.

The chain carries TRBV4-3 and TRBJ2-1, with 7 bases fitting TRBD2. This CDR3 region has 17 residues. The germline V gene encodes CDR1 LGHNA and CDR2 YSLEER. The V segment lost 0 bases and the J segment 0 bases; nucleotides outside the gene matches: 5. This CDR3 is CASSQESGASSYNEQFF. CDR3 DNA sequence: TGCGCCAGCAGCCAAGAGAGCGGGGCTAGCTCCTACAATGAGCAGTTCTTC.

The rearrangement uses TRBV3-1 (or the pseudogene TRBV3-2) and TRBJ2-1; TRBD2 matches at 11 bases. V lost 0 bases and J lost 8; bases outside the gene matches: 6. Germline V gene lookup returns CDR1 LGHDT and CDR2 YNNKEL (reference sequence). The length of the CDR3 is 16 residues. CDR3 nucleotide sequence: TGTGCCAGCAGCCAAGATCGACTAGCGGGAATGGATGAGCAGTTCTTC. Translation gives CASSQDRLAGMDEQFF.

The CDR3 DNA reads as TGTGCCAGCAGTGGCTCAGAGACGAGGGACTCTGGGGCCAACGTCCTGACTTTC. Translated: CASSGSETRDSGANVLTF. This chain uses TRBV6-4 with TRBJ2-6, with D tentatively TRBD2 (5 bases). Per germline, CDR1 MRHNA and CDR2 SNTAGT. V was cut by 4 bases and J by 0 bases, with 16 bases left in between. This CDR3 region has 18 residues.

V is TRBV12-5 and J is TRBJ2-2; perhaps TRBD1 as D (6 bases). Germline assignment: CDR1 LGHNT and CDR2 FRNRAP. The V end lost 1 base, the J end lost 5 bases, and 8 bases lay between the germline ends. The CDR3 runs to 14 residues. The CDR3 sequence: CASGLGTETGELFF. CDR3 DNA: TGTGCTAGTGGTTTGGGGACAGAGACCGGGGAGCTGTTTTTT.

V and J are TRBV11-3 and TRBJ2-7; D gene ambiguous. V lost 3 bases to trimming and J lost 2 bases, with 8 bases between them. Germline lookup yields CDR1 SGHNT and CDR2 YENEEA. CDR3 size: 13 residues. The CDR3 loop is CASSFGSTYEQYF. In DNA form, the CDR3 reads TGTGCCAGCAGCTTTGGCTCAACCTACGAGCAGTACTTC. The full variable domain, in which reference TRBV11-3 and TRBJ2-7 provide the parts outside the CDR3, is EAGVVQSPRYKIIEKKQPVAFWCNPISGHNTLYWYLQNLGQGPELLIRYENEEAVDDSQLPKDRFSAERLKGVDSTLKIQPAELGDSAVYLCASSFGSTYEQYFGPGTRLTVT.

The chain joins TRBV19 to TRBJ2-2, with D maybe TRBD1 (5 bases). Trimming left V 6 bases short and J 6 bases short, with 8 bases between. The CDR3 is made up of 12 amino acids. Germline CDR1 is LNHDA and CDR2 is SQIVND (reference sequence). The CDR3 DNA follows: TGTGCCAGTAGCAGGGTGCCCGGGGAGCTGTTTTTT. Translation gives CASSRVPGELFF. The variable domain in full, completed from reference TRBV19 and TRBJ2-2, reads DGGITQSPKYLFRKEGQNVTLSCEQNLNHDAMYWYRQDPGQGLRLIYYSQIVNDFQKGDIAEGYSVSREKKESFPLTVTSAQKNPTAFYLCASSRVPGELFFGEGSRLTVL.